The table lists the clone carrying this T cell receptor (beta chain) with a few counts. Participants spanned ages about 18 to 95 years and resided in roughly 22 US areas. These data are taken from a study of blood T cell repertoires in COVID-19. The overall study: Samples of COVID-19 (acute and convalescent) were obtained from the United States, Italy and Spain. The analysed material was cDNA or gDNA that came from T cells, B-cell-depleted T cells, or PBMCs.

The V gene's germline CDR1 is MNHEY and CDR2 SMNVEV (reference sequence). The CDR3 has 15 amino acids. J lost 2 bases, V lost 5 bases, and 5 bases had no gene match. Repertoires were generated with immunoSEQ multiplex PCR, while TCRdb's copy carries only in-frame clones and drops some. The table records roughly 200,000 clones, 89% of them present only once. Sample: PBMCs or T cells enriched from blood (not recorded which). The chain uses TRBV27 and TRBJ2-7; 11 bases line up with TRBD1. The source of this sequence is a middle-aged woman with acute COVID-19. The CDR3 loop reads CASSPGTGGAYEQYF. The CDR3 DNA sequence: TGTGCCAGCAGTCCCGGGACAGGGGGGGCCTACGAGCAGTACTTC.